This T cell receptor beta chain is drawn from a study of T-cell memory formation after mild COVID-19. V lost 0 bases to trimming and J lost 6 bases, with 6 bases between them. From germline, CDR1 is SGDLS and CDR2 YYNGEE. The CDR3 runs to 13 residues. UMIs and sample barcodes were carried by the TCR alpha and TCR beta cDNA libraries that 5'RACE produced using constant-segment primers. TCRdb analysed the 5' RACE reads with MiXCR anew, one entry per CDR3 protein. Of roughly 86,000 distinct CDR3 sequences listed, over 12% are singletons. Notes on the study in general: That cross-reactive memory joined was suggested by some responding clones appearing in pre-infection memory.

Concerning this clonotype itself: Its antigen remains unidentified.

What was sequenced was PBMCs or a T cell subset sorted from them (not recorded which). The clonotype was recovered from a man between 18 and 29 years old who had mild COVID-19 (a few samples of this study predate the infection). Cell type and time point are not known. The chain links TRBV9 to TRBJ2-2; D remains unclear. The CDR3 DNA follows: TGTGCCAGCAGCGTAGTGGGCGCCGGGGAGCTGTTTTTT. Amino acid sequence: CASSVVGAGELFF.